This TCR beta chain was identified during a study of CD4 T cells in relation to SARS-CoV-2 and coronaviruses. Study context: ViraFEST: approximately 10-day antigen culture of PBMCs, then TCR beta CDR3 sequencing. No peptide or an HIV-1 Nef peptide pool served as negative control.

Before the COVID-19 pandemic, during about 2011-2019, CD4+ T cells were taken from unexposed donors. The cells were cultured for under twelve days before CD4+ T cells were isolated. Each well had about 2.1 million PBMCs in approximately 5% human AB serum with IL-2. Points on this clone: Its cognate antigen is unknown.

Repertoires were generated with immunoSEQ multiplex PCR, while TCRdb's copy carries only in-frame clones and drops some. Here the sample spans approximately 20,000 clones, about 80% being singletons. The CDR3 is 15 amino acids. Germline-derived CDR1 and CDR2 are KGHSH and LQKENI. The ends were cut back, 4 bases at V and 1 base at J, with 13 bases in the middle. Study conclusions and caveats: Crossreactive clones expanded significantly less to SARS-CoV-2 than monoreactive clones.

The specimen sequenced was CD4+ T cells from PBMCs, cultured in vitro. The J gene is TRBJ2-5, the V gene TRBV18, with D possibly being TRBD1 (5 bases). This TCR came from a human donor in good health. The DNA of the CDR3 is TGTGCCAGCTCACGCGACAGCTCAAGCCAAGAGACCCAGTACTTC. Translating it yields CASSRDSSSQETQYF. The whole variable domain, filled in from reference TRBV18 and TRBJ2-5, reads NAGVMQNPRHLVRRRGQEARLRCSPMKGHSHVYWYRQLPEEGLKFMVYLQKENIIDESGMPKERFSAEFPKEGPSILRIQQVVRGDSAAYFCASSRDSSSQETQYFGPGTRLLVL.